These 13 T cell receptor beta chains originate from one sample sequenced in a study of T-cell memory formation after mild COVID-19. TCRdb used MiXCR to reprocess the 5' RACE reads, holding one entry per CDR3 protein. The sample shows roughly 450,000 distinct CDR3 sequences, about 20% of them seen only once. What was sequenced was PBMCs or a T cell subset sorted from them (not recorded which). The receptors here all came from an adult woman who had mild COVID-19 (a few samples of this study predate the infection). Cell type and time point are not known.

The V gene is TRBV7-8, the J gene TRBJ1-2; no reliable D call. Trimming took 0 bases from V and 3 from J, leaving 8 bases between them. CDR3 length: 14 residues. Germline loops: CDR1 SGHVS, CDR2 FQNEAQ. This chain's CDR3 is CASSLALAYYGYTF. CDR3 in DNA: TGTGCCAGCAGCTTAGCGTTAGCCTACTATGGCTACACCTTC.

This chain connects TRBV6-2 or TRBV6-3 to TRBJ2-3; D remains ambiguous. Germline values: CDR1 MNHEY, CDR2 SVGEGT. Between the trimmed V and J ends, which lost 6 bases and 1 base, there was a span of 14 bases. The CDR3 runs 15 residues. CDR3 nucleotides: TGTGCCAGCAGGACGATTTTAAAGGGCACAGATACGCAGTATTTT. This encodes CASRTILKGTDTQYF.

V gene TRBV7-2 combines with J gene TRBJ2-5, with 13 bases matching TRBD2. The trim removed 6 bases at V and 4 bases at J, leaving 5 bases unmatched. This CDR3 has 15 amino acids. From germline, CDR1 is SGHTA and CDR2 FQGNSA. This chain's CDR3 is CASSHGLAGVETQYF. As DNA, the CDR3 is TGTGCCAGCAGTCACGGACTAGCGGGAGTAGAGACCCAGTACTTC.

The genes are TRBV7-8 and TRBJ2-5; D not certain. The V end was cut by 0 bases, the J end by 1 base, with 6 bases between. This CDR3 spans 14 amino acids. Germline V gives CDR1 SGHVS, CDR2 FQNEAQ. The chain's CDR3 is CASSLAQTQETQYF. CDR3 bases: TGTGCCAGCAGCTTAGCACAGACCCAAGAGACCCAGTACTTC.

V usage is TRBV9 and J usage is TRBJ2-6; 12 bases are a match to TRBD2. The CDR3 is 16 amino acids. V lost 3 bases and J lost 6; bases outside the gene matches: 4. CDR1 is SGDLS and CDR2 is YYNGEE in the germline V gene. As DNA, the CDR3 is TGTGCCAGCAGCGGTCCTAGCGGGAGGGAGGCCAACGTCCTGACTTTC. This sequence encodes CASSGPSGREANVLTF.

This clonotype was picked up a small number of times. J is TRBJ2-7 and V is TRBV30; no definite D call. In germline, CDR1 is GTSNPN, CDR2 SVGIG (reference sequence). The ends were cut back, 8 bases at V and 0 bases at J, with 8 bases in the middle. This CDR3 region has 11 residues. CDR3 nucleotide sequence: TGTGCCACTGGCGCCTCCTACGAGCAGTACTTC. Amino acids: CATGASYEQYF. Full variable domain (missing parts from reference TRBV30 and TRBJ2-7): SQTIHQWPATLVQPVGSPLSLECTVEGTSNPNLYWYRQAAGRGLQLLFYSVGIGQISSEVPQNLSASRPQDRQFILSSKKLLLSDSGFYLCATGASYEQYFGPGTRLTVT.

In its sample, this clonotype was seen a few times. This chain joins TRBV24-1 and TRBJ2-2, with 7 bases lining up with TRBD1. The CDR3 length is 14 residues. V shed 7 bases, J shed 3 bases, and the junction held 4 bases outside the gene matches. Germline V gives CDR1 KGHDR, CDR2 SFDVKD. As DNA, the CDR3 is TGTGCCACCAGGGCAGGGGGTTACACCGGGGAGCTGTTTTTT. Its protein is CATRAGGYTGELFF.

This clonotype was counted between two and nine times. The CDR3 DNA follows: TGCGCCAGCAGCCAAGCGACCCTCGTGGGTAACTATGGCTACACCTTC. It codes for CASSQATLVGNYGYTF. This chain links TRBV4-1 with TRBJ1-2; D unresolved. Germline-derived CDR1 and CDR2 are MGHRA and YSYEKL. The CDR3 is 16 residues long. The germline V and J ends were trimmed by 1 base and 1 base, with 13 bases remaining between them.

This clonotype was observed at least ten times. The chain couples TRBV6-1 to TRBJ2-2, with TRBD2 matching 10 bases. Germline CDR1 reads MNHNS; CDR2 reads SASEGT. This CDR3 has 15 amino acids. V shed 5 bases, J shed 5 bases, and the junction held 5 bases outside the gene matches. The CDR3 is CASSPLAGETGELFF. The CDR3 coding sequence is TGTGCCAGCAGTCCTCTAGCGGGGGAAACCGGGGAGCTGTTTTTT.

The rearrangement uses TRBV11-2 and TRBJ2-7; D is tentatively TRBD1 or TRBD2 (5 bases each). Trimming took off 5 bases at V and 2 bases at J, with 19 bases between the two ends. The germline V gene encodes CDR1 SGHAT and CDR2 FQNNGV. The length of the CDR3 is 16 residues. The CDR3 region has the DNA TGTGCCAGCAGCAATAGAGAGGGGCCAGGGACCTACGAGCAGTACTTC. Translated, it gives CASSNREGPGTYEQYF. The full variable domain, completed using reference TRBV11-2 and TRBJ2-7, is EAGVAQSPRYKIIEKRQSVAFWCNPISGHATLYWYQQILGQGPKLLIQFQNNGVVDDSQLPKDRFSAERLKGVDSTLKIQPAKLEDSAVYLCASSNREGPGTYEQYFGPGTRLTVT.

This chain connects TRBV10-2 to TRBJ1-5; tentatively, D is TRBD1 (6 bases). V dropped 1 base and J dropped 4 bases, with 8 bases sitting between them. The CDR3 consists of 14 residues. The germline CDR1 and CDR2 sequences are WSHSY and SAAADI. DNA of the CDR3: TGCGCCAGCAGTGAGTTAGGGGGAAATCAGCCCCAGCATTTT. Translated, it gives CASSELGGNQPQHF.

The table lists this clonotype with a few counts. The V call is TRBV24-1, the J call TRBJ2-7, with D unresolved. There are 13 residues in the CDR3. The V and J ends lost 9 bases and 3 bases respectively, with 14 bases between them. Germline loops: CDR1 KGHDR, CDR2 SFDVKD. The CDR3 DNA reads as TGTGCCACCGGGGTCAAAGGCGGCTACGAGCAGTACTTC. As protein: CATGVKGGYEQYF.

This chain uses TRBV6-5 with TRBJ1-1, with D maybe TRBD1 (5 bases). This CDR3 has 15 residues. Germline CDR1 and CDR2: MNHEY and SVGAGI. The V and J ends lost 8 bases and 6 bases respectively, with 22 bases between them. The CDR3 loop is CASGARRGGAAEAFF. The CDR3 coding sequence is TGTGCCAGCGGGGCCCGGCGGGGGGGTGCTGCTGAAGCTTTCTTT.